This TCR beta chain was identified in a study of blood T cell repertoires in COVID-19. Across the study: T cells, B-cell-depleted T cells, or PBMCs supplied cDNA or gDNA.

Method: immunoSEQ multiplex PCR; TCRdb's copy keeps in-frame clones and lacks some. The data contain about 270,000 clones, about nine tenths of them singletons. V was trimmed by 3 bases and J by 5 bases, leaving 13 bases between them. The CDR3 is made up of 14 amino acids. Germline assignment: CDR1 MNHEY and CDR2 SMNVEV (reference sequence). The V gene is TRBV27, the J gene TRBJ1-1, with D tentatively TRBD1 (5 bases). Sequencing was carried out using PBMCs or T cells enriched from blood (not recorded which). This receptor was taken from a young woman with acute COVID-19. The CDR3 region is CASSFTGLRTEAFF. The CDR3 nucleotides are TGTGCCAGCAGTTTCACGGGACTCAGGACTGAAGCTTTCTTT.